A single sample gave rise to the 29 T cell receptor beta chains below, sequenced in a study of response to subunit inactivated influenza vaccine. In TCRdb, the RT-PCR reads were re-called with MiXCR into one record per CDR3 protein. Of hundreds of thousands of distinct CDR3 sequences detected, approximately 14% appear once; the ten largest clones hold around a tenth. Sequencing used PBMCs from blood, obtained 11 to 12 days after vaccination. All receptors come from a man aged 50-60 years who received an inactivated influenza vaccine.

This clonotype has just a few counts. The J gene is TRBJ2-1, the V gene TRBV21-1; the table's TRBD1 call for D was not verified on the DNA. TRBV21-1 is assigned pseudogene status. CDR3 length equals 15 residues. CDR3 nucleotides: TGTGCCAGCAGCTTGCGACAGTCTCCCTACAATGAGCAGTTCTTC. It yields the protein CASSLRQSPYNEQFF.

The rearrangement joins TRBV20-1 to TRBJ2-5, with 8 bases lining up with TRBD1. V lost 8 bases to trimming and J lost 5 bases; unmatched junction nucleotides: 4. The CDR3 length is 11 residues. Germline V CDR1 and CDR2: DFQATT, SNEGSKA (reference sequence). CDR3 loop: CSTDRVETQYF. The CDR3 DNA reads as TGCAGTACGGACAGGGTTGAGACCCAGTACTTC.

This CDR3 is CASSGPTRTDTQYF. In DNA form, the CDR3 reads TGTGCCAGCAGTGGCCCTACGCGCACAGATACGCAGTATTTT. This sequence joins TRBV25-1 and TRBJ2-3; D gene unclear. The CDR3 has 14 residues. V lost 4 bases to trimming and J lost 1 base, with 9 bases between them. Germline loops: CDR1 MGHDK, CDR2 SYGVNS.

The chain combines TRBV4-2 with TRBJ2-1, with D maybe TRBD2 (6 bases). V was cut by 0 bases and J by 6 bases, with 9 bases left in between. CDR1 and CDR2 from the germline V gene are LGHNA and YNFKEQ. The CDR3 is made up of 14 amino acids. The CDR3 DNA reads as TGTGCCAGCAGCCAAGAGTTGGGGGGCAATGAGCAGTTCTTC. It translates to CASSQELGGNEQFF.

A remark on this clonotype: This could be a read error, since a much larger clone is one nucleotide away. V gene TRBV21-1 combines with J gene TRBJ1-4; TRBD1, the table's D call, was not compared with the DNA. TRBV21-1 is marked as a pseudogene. This CDR3 region has 16 residues. In nucleotides, the CDR3 is TGTGCCAGCAGCAAAAGGAGGAAAGGGGTTGATGAAAAACTGTTTTTT. This translates into CASSKRRKGVDEKLFF.

The CDR3 reads CASSFRGQKHTSGSLGETQYF. CDR3 sequence (DNA): TGTGCCAGCAGCTTCCGGGGGCAGAAACACACTAGCGGGAGCCTGGGAGAGACCCAGTACTTC. This chain connects TRBV11-1 to TRBJ2-5; 11 bases are a match to TRBD2. This CDR3 spans 21 amino acids. Trimming took 3 bases from V and 4 from J; bases not matched to a gene: 22. In germline, CDR1 is SGHAT, CDR2 FQDESV (reference sequence).

V is TRBV12-3 or TRBV12-4 and J is TRBJ2-5; 7 bases align to TRBD2. V gave up 5 bases and J gave up 5 bases; unmatched junction bases: 11. The CDR3 extends over 15 amino acids. The CDR3 is CASSLPGAAGETQYF. As DNA, the CDR3 is TGTGCCAGCAGTCTCCCCGGGGCAGCGGGGGAGACCCAGTACTTC.

This chain uses TRBV4-2 with TRBJ2-3; D is unclear. V gave up 5 bases and J gave up 0 bases, with 6 bases separating them. The CDR3 loop spans 13 amino acids. The V gene's germline CDR1 is LGHNA and CDR2 YNFKEQ. The chain's CDR3 is CASSASSTDTQYF. CDR3 in DNA: TGTGCCAGCAGCGCTAGTAGCACAGATACGCAGTATTTT.

This clonotype was seen a few times. The rearrangement links TRBV6-1 to TRBJ2-6; 9 positions agree with TRBD2. This CDR3 contains 16 residues. V was pared by 5 bases and J by 3 bases, with 5 bases of the junction left unmatched. The V gene's germline CDR1 is MNHNS and CDR2 SASEGT. The CDR3 is CASSMASGNGANVLTF. CDR3 bases: TGTGCCAGCAGTATGGCTAGCGGGAATGGGGCCAACGTCCTGACTTTC.

This clonotype was counted between two and nine times. This chain links TRBV12-5 with TRBJ2-5; D gene unclear. The CDR3 is made up of 13 amino acids. Germline V lookup: CDR1 LGHNT, CDR2 FRNRAP. With 1 base removed from V and 3 bases from J, the gap between germline ends came to 6 bases. The DNA of the CDR3 is TGTGCTAGTGGTTTGGGGGTGGAAGAGACCCAGTACTTC. Residues: CASGLGVEETQYF.

The chain employs TRBV5-1 and TRBJ2-1; 9 nucleotides line up with TRBD1. From germline, CDR1 is SGHRS and CDR2 YFSETQ. V was clipped by 4 bases and J by 8 bases; unmatched bases: 16. There are 17 residues in the CDR3. The chain's CDR3 is CASSPRTGVILGDEQFF. The CDR3 DNA reads as TGCGCCAGCAGCCCCCGGACAGGGGTAATCCTCGGCGATGAGCAGTTCTTC.

The rearrangement links TRBV6-1 to TRBJ2-3, with no clear D. With 6 bases removed from V and 4 bases from J, the gap between germline ends came to 11 bases. CDR3 length: 13 amino acids. CDR1 MNHNS and CDR2 SASEGT come from the germline V gene. As DNA, the CDR3 is TGTGCCAGCAGGCCCCCCGGAGCAGATACGCAGTATTTT. Amino acid sequence: CASRPPGADTQYF.

The V gene is TRBV29-1, the J gene TRBJ2-7; D is possibly TRBD1 or TRBD2 (5 bases each). Trimming took 7 bases from V and 1 from J, leaving 20 bases between them. Germline V CDR1 and CDR2: SQVTM, ANQGSEA. This CDR3 is built from 15 residues. CDR3 residues: CSATHLRGGSYEQYF. The CDR3 coding sequence is TGCAGCGCTACCCACCTCCGGGGCGGATCCTACGAGCAGTACTTC.

The chain recombines TRBV18 with TRBJ2-5; 7 bases agree with TRBD1. The CDR3 sequence is 15 residues long. The J segment lost 5 bases and the V segment lost 6 bases, leaving 12 bases of the junction unmatched. CDR1 is KGHSH and CDR2 is LQKENI in the germline V gene. The CDR3 bases are TGTGCCAGCTCGCCGCGACAGGGTGAGCGGGAGACCCAGTACTTC. It specifies CASSPRQGERETQYF.

In its sample, this clonotype was seen a few times. This rearrangement joins TRBV20-1 to TRBJ2-4, with 8 bases matching TRBD1. The CDR3 runs to 17 residues. The germline gives CDR1 DFQATT, CDR2 SNEGSKA (reference sequence). V trimming: 3 bases; J trimming: 3 bases; junction bases outside the gene matches: 13. The CDR3 region has the DNA TGCAGTGCTAGTTCCTCCAGGGGGCTAGCGTACAAAAACATTCAGTACTTC. This gives the protein CSASSSRGLAYKNIQYF.

The J gene is TRBJ2-5, the V gene TRBV4-2; TRBD2 is a possible D gene (5 bases). The CDR3 has 13 amino acids. Deletions cut 4 bases from V and 5 bases from J, with 11 bases between. Looked up from germline, CDR1 is LGHNA and CDR2 is YNFKEQ. CDR3 sequence (DNA): TGTGCCAGCAGCCCAGCGGCAGAGGAGACCCAGTACTTC. Its translation: CASSPAAEETQYF.

This clonotype was seen only a few times. The chain links TRBV12-3 or TRBV12-4 to TRBJ2-1; possibly TRBD1 or TRBD2 for D (5 bases each). This CDR3 spans 17 amino acids. Trimming took 2 bases from V and 7 from J, leaving 21 bases between them. The CDR3, as DNA: TGTGCCAGCAGTTTATGGGGATCCGCTTTAGAGGGGAATGAGCAGTTCTTC. This translates into CASSLWGSALEGNEQFF.

CDR3 in DNA: TGTGCCAGCAGCTTACCCTATATAGCGGGAGTCGAAGAGCAGTACTTC. This encodes CASSLPYIAGVEEQYF. The J gene is TRBJ2-7, the V gene TRBV7-9; TRBD2 matches at 9 bases. Germline CDR1 reads SEHNR; CDR2 reads FQNEAQ (reference sequence). This CDR3 has 16 residues. The J segment lost 7 bases and the V segment lost 2 bases, leaving 12 bases of the junction unmatched.

This clonotype was counted only a few times. The genes are TRBV7-2 and TRBJ2-4; possibly TRBD2 for D (6 bases). CDR1 and CDR2 from the germline V gene are SGHTA and FQGNSA. The CDR3 is 14 amino acids. The ends were cut back, 4 bases at V and 6 bases at J, with 13 bases in the middle. The CDR3 spells CASSSLWGGNIQYF. DNA of the CDR3: TGTGCCAGCAGCTCCCTATGGGGAGGAAACATTCAGTACTTC. Full variable domain (outside the CDR3, taken from reference TRBV7-2 and TRBJ2-4): GAGVSQSPSNKVTEKGKDVELRCDPISGHTALYWYRQSLGQGLEFLIYFQGNSAPDKSGLPSDRFSAERTGGSVSTLTIQRTQQEDSAVYLCASSSLWGGNIQYFGAGTRLSVL.

This clonotype was seen a handful of times. The CDR3 reads CAWSVLSRNTEAFF. CDR3 coding DNA: TGTGCCTGGAGTGTATTGTCCCGAAACACTGAAGCTTTCTTT. The chain joins TRBV30 to TRBJ1-1, with no clear D. Germline assignment: CDR1 GTSNPN and CDR2 SVGIG (reference sequence). This CDR3 has 14 residues. Trimming took 0 bases from V and 2 from J, leaving 10 bases between them.

The chain carries TRBV7-2 and TRBJ2-1, with 9 nucleotides matching TRBD2. V was pared by 2 bases and J by 2 bases, with 4 bases of the junction left unmatched. Germline V gives CDR1 SGHTA, CDR2 FQGNSA. This CDR3 has 16 amino acids. The CDR3 region is CASSLSGTSPYNEQFF. The CDR3 DNA follows: TGTGCCAGCAGCTTATCCGGGACTAGCCCCTACAATGAGCAGTTCTTC. Combining the CDR3 with reference TRBV7-2 and TRBJ2-1 gives the whole variable domain GAGVSQSPSNKVTEKGKDVELRCDPISGHTALYWYRQSLGQGLEFLIYFQGNSAPDKSGLPSDRFSAERTGGSVSTLTIQRTQQEDSAVYLCASSLSGTSPYNEQFFGPGTRLTVL.

This sequence joins TRBV6-2 or TRBV6-3 and TRBJ2-7, with D tentatively TRBD1 (6 bases). Germline lookup yields CDR1 MNHEY and CDR2 SVGEGT. The CDR3 has 15 amino acids. Trimming took off 7 bases at V and 0 bases at J, with 16 bases between the two ends. The CDR3 here is CASKAGTLLSYEQYF. DNA of the CDR3: TGTGCCAGCAAAGCCGGGACACTTCTCTCCTACGAGCAGTACTTC.

The chain uses TRBV20-1 and TRBJ2-1, with D uncertain. Germline assignment: CDR1 DFQATT and CDR2 SNEGSKA (reference sequence). The V gene lost 2 bases and the J gene lost 6 bases, with 14 bases spanning the gap. This CDR3 is built from 14 residues. The CDR3 spells CSARSLGSANEQFF. CDR3 coding DNA: TGCAGTGCTAGAAGTTTAGGGTCCGCCAATGAGCAGTTCTTC.

This clonotype turned up a few times. The chain has TRBV27 and TRBJ1-4; TRBD1 is a possible D gene (6 bases). Trimming pared 0 bases from V and 8 bases from J, leaving 7 bases between. This CDR3 comprises 13 residues. Germline CDR1 is MNHEY and CDR2 is SMNVEV (reference sequence). The CDR3 bases are TGTGCCAGCAGTTTATCAGGGACAGAAAAACTGTTTTTT. This sequence encodes CASSLSGTEKLFF.

This clonotype was picked up many times. The J gene is TRBJ2-1, the V gene TRBV28; D possibly corresponds to TRBD2 (5 bases). Trimming removed 4 bases at V and 2 bases at J, with 12 bases between. This CDR3 contains 15 residues. Germline CDR1 and CDR2: MDHEN and SYDVKM. CDR3 in amino acids: CASSSRGRTYNEQFF. The CDR3 bases are TGTGCCAGCAGTTCCCGCGGGCGAACCTACAATGAGCAGTTCTTC.

The chain carries TRBV20-1 and TRBJ1-4, with 8 bases identical to TRBD1. Per germline, CDR1 DFQATT and CDR2 SNEGSKA (reference sequence). The CDR3 has 15 residues. V was clipped by 1 base and J by 4 bases; unmatched bases: 5. The CDR3 loop reads CSARVATGVNEKLFF. In DNA form, the CDR3 reads TGCAGTGCTAGAGTGGCGACAGGGGTTAATGAAAAACTGTTTTTT.

V gene TRBV10-3 combines with J gene TRBJ1-5, with TRBD1 matching over 8 bases. CDR3 size: 16 residues. The ends lost 0 bases at V and 3 bases at J; junction bases unmatched: 4. Germline V gene lookup returns CDR1 ENHRY and CDR2 SYGVKD. DNA for the CDR3: TGTGCCATCAGTGAGTCGTCCAGGGGGCCCAATCAGCCCCAGCATTTT. It is translated as CAISESSRGPNQPQHF.

This sequence joins TRBV7-2 and TRBJ2-5, with TRBD1 identical over 10 bases. The CDR3 loop spans 15 amino acids. V was clipped by 7 bases and J by 5 bases; unmatched bases: 10. The germline CDR1 and CDR2 sequences are SGHTA and FQGNSA. The CDR3 sequence is CASTRGQGRRETQYF. The CDR3 DNA sequence: TGTGCCAGCACCCGGGGACAGGGGCGTAGGGAGACCCAGTACTTC. Full variable domain (remainder filled in from reference TRBV7-2 and TRBJ2-5): GAGVSQSPSNKVTEKGKDVELRCDPISGHTALYWYRQSLGQGLEFLIYFQGNSAPDKSGLPSDRFSAERTGGSVSTLTIQRTQQEDSAVYLCASTRGQGRRETQYFGPGTRLLVL.

This clonotype was detected a few times. J is TRBJ2-7 and V is TRBV28; TRBD2 aligns across 9 bases. V gave up 6 bases and J gave up 4 bases; unmatched junction bases: 10. This CDR3 has 15 residues. CDR1 MDHEN and CDR2 SYDVKM come from the germline V gene. The CDR3 sequence: CASRPGIAGVYEQYF. CDR3 nucleotides: TGTGCCAGCAGACCCGGGATAGCGGGAGTTTACGAGCAGTACTTC.